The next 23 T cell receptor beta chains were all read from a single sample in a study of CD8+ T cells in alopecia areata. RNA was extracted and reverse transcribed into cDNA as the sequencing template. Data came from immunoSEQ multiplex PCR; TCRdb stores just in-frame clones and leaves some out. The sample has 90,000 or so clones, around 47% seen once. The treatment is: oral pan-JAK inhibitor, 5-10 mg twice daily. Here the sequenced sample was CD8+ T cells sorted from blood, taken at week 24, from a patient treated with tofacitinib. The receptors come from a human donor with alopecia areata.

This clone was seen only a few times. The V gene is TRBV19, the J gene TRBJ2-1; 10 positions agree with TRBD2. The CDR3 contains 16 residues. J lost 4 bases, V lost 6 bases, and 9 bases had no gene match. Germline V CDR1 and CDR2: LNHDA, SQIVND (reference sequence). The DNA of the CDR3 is TGTGCCAGTAGCCTAGTTGGGACTAGCGTGTACAATGAGCAGTTCTTC. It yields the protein CASSLVGTSVYNEQFF.

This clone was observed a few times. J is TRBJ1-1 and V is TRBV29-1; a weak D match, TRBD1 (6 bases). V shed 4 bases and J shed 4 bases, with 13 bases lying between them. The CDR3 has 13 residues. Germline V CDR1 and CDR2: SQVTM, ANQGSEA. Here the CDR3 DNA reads TGCAGCGTTGTGGGGGGCCAGGGCACTGAAGCTTTCTTT. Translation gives CSVVGGQGTEAFF.

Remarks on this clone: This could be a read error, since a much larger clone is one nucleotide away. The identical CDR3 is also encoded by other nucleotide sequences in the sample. In DNA, the CDR3 is TGCGCCCGCAGCGGGGGGGGCAGCAATCAGCCCCAGCATTTT. It yields the protein CARSGGGSNQPQHF. The chain employs TRBV9 and TRBJ1-5, with D perhaps matching TRBD1 (6 bases). The length of the CDR3 is 14 residues. Germline CDR1 reads SGDLS; CDR2 reads YYNGEE.

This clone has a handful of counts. The CDR3 is CASSLSAAPYEQYF. The CDR3 nucleotides read TGTGCCAGCAGTTTATCGGCAGCCCCCTACGAGCAGTACTTC. The V gene is TRBV27, the J gene TRBJ2-7; no reliable D call. Trimming shortened V by 0 bases and J by 2 bases, and 8 bases separated the two germline ends. CDR1 and CDR2 (germline): MNHEY, SMNVEV (reference sequence). CDR3 length: 14 residues.

CDR3 nucleotide sequence: TGTGCCAGCAGTGAGCAATGGAACACTGAAGCTTTCTTT. It codes for CASSEQWNTEAFF. The rearrangement uses TRBV25-1 and TRBJ1-1; no reliable D call. The V end lost 3 bases, the J end lost 1 base, and 6 bases lay between the germline ends. CDR3 length: 13 residues. Germline CDR1 reads MGHDK; CDR2 reads SYGVNS.

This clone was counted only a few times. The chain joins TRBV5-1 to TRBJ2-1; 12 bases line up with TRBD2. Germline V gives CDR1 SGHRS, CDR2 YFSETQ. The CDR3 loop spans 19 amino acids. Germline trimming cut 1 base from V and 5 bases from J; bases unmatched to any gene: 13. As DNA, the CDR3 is TGCGCCAGCAGCTTGTTATCGGGGACTAGCGGGCGATCGAACAATGAGCAGTTCTTC. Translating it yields CASSLLSGTSGRSNNEQFF.

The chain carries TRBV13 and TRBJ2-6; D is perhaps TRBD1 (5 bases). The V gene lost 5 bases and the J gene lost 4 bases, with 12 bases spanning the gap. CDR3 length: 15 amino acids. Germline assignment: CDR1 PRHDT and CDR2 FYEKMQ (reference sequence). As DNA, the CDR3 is TGTGCCAGCAGCCTCCAGGGTTCGGGGGCCAACGTCCTGACTTTC. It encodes CASSLQGSGANVLTF. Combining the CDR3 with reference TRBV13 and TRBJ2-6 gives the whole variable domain AAGVIQSPRHLIKEKRETATLKCYPIPRHDTVYWYQQGPGQDPQFLISFYEKMQSDKGSIPDRFSAQQFSDYHSELNMSSLELGDSALYFCASSLQGSGANVLTFGAGSRLTVL.

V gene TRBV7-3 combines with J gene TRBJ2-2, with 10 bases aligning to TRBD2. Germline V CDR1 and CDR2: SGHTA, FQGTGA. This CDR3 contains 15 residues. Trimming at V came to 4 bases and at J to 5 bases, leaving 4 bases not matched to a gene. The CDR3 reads CASSYLAGGTGELFF. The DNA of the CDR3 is TGTGCCAGCAGCTACTTAGCGGGAGGTACCGGGGAGCTGTTTTTT.

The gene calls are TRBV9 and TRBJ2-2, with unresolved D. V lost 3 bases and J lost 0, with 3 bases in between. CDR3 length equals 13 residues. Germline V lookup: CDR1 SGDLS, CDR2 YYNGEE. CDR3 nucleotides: TGTGCCAGCAGCGACACGAACACCGGGGAGCTGTTTTTT. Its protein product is CASSDTNTGELFF.

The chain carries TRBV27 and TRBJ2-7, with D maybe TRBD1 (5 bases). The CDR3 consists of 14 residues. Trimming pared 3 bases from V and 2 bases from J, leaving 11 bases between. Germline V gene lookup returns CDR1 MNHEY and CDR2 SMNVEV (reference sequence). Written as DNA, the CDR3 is TGTGCCAGCAGTTTGCAGGGTAGGGCCTACGAGCAGTACTTC. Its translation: CASSLQGRAYEQYF.

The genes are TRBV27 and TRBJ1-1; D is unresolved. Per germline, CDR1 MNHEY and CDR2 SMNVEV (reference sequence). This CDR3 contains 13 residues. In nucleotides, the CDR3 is TGTGAGAGTAGGGTTGGGCTGAACACTGAAGCTTTCTTT. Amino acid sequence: CESRVGLNTEAFF.

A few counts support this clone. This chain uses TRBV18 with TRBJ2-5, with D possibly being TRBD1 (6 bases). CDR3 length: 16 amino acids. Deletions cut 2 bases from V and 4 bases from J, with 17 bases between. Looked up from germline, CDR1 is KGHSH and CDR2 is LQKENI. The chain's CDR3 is CASSPVGTTKLETQYF. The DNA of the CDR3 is TGTGCCAGCTCACCAGTGGGGACAACTAAATTAGAGACCCAGTACTTC.

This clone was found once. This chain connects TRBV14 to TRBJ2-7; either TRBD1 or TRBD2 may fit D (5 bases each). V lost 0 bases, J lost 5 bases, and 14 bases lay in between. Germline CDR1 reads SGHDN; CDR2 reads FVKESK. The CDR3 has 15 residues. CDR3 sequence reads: CASSQDLPRGDEQYF. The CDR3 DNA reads TGTGCCAGCAGCCAAGATCTTCCCAGAGGGGACGAGCAGTACTTC. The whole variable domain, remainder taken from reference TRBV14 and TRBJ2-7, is EAGVTQFPSHSVIEKGQTVTLRCDPISGHDNLYWYRRVMGKEIKFLLHFVKESKQDESGMPNNRFLAERTGGTYSTLKVQPAELEDSGVYFCASSQDLPRGDEQYFGPGTRLTVT.

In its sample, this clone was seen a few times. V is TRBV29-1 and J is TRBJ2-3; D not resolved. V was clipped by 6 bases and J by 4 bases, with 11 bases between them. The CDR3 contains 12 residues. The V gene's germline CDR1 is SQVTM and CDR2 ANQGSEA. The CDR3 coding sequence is TGCAGCGTAACTGTCCGGGCAGATACGCAGTATTTT. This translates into CSVTVRADTQYF.

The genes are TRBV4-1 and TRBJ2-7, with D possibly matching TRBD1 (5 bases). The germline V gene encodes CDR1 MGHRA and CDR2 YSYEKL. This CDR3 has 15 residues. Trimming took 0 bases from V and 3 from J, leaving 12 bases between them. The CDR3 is CASSQEIRGGYEQYF. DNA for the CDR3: TGCGCCAGCAGCCAAGAAATAAGGGGCGGCTACGAGCAGTACTTC.

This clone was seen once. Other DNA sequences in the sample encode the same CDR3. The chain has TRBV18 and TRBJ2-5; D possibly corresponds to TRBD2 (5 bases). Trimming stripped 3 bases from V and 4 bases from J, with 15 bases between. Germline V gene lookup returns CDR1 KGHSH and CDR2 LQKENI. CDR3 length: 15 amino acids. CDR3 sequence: CASSPERGSVETQYF. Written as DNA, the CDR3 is TGTGCCAGCTCACCTGAAAGAGGGTCTGTAGAGACCCAGTACTTC.

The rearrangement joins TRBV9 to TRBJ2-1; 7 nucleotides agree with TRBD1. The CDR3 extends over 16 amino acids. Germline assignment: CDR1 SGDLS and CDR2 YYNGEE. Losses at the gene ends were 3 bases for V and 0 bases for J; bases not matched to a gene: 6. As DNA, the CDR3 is TGTGCCAGCAGCGACGGGACAGCGAGCTCCTACAATGAGCAGTTCTTC. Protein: CASSDGTASSYNEQFF.

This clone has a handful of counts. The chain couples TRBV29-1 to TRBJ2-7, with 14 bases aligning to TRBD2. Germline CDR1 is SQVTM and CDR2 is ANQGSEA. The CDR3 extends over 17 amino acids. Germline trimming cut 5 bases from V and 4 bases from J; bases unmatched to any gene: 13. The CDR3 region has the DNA TGCAGCGTTTCGTCCGGACAGGGGACTAGCGGGAGTTACGAGCAGTACTTC. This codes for CSVSSGQGTSGSYEQYF.

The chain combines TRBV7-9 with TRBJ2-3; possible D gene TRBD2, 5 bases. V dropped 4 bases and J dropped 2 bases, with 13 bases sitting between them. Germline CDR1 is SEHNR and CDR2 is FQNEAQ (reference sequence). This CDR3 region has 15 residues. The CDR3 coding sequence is TGTGCCAGCAGCTCTTGGGAGCAGAACACAGATACGCAGTATTTT. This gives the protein CASSSWEQNTDTQYF.

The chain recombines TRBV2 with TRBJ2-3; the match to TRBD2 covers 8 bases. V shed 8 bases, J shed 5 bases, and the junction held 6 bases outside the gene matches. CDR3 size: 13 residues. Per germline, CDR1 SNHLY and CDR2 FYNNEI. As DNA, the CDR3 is TGTGCCAGCGGAGGCGGGAGGAAAGATACGCAGTATTTT. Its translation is CASGGGRKDTQYF.

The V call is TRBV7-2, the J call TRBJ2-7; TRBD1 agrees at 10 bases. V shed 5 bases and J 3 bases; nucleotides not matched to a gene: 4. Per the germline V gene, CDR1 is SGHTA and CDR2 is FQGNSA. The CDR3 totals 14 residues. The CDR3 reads CASSNRDRGYEQYF. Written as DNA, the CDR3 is TGTGCCAGCAGCAACCGGGACAGGGGCTACGAGCAGTACTTC.

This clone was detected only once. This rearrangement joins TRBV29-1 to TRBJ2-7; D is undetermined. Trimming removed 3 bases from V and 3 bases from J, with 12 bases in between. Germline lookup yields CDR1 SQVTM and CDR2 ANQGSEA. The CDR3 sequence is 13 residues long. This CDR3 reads CSVELGRNYEQYF. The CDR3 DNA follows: TGCAGCGTTGAGCTGGGCAGAAACTACGAGCAGTACTTC.

CDR3: CASSPRANLGAQYF. The CDR3 region has the DNA TGTGCCAGCAGCCCGAGGGCTAACCTAGGAGCCCAGTACTTC. The rearrangement links TRBV7-8 to TRBJ2-5, with D possibly being TRBD2 (5 bases). Trimming took 5 bases from V and 9 from J, leaving 19 bases between them. Germline loops: CDR1 SGHVS, CDR2 FQNEAQ. CDR3 length equals 14 residues.